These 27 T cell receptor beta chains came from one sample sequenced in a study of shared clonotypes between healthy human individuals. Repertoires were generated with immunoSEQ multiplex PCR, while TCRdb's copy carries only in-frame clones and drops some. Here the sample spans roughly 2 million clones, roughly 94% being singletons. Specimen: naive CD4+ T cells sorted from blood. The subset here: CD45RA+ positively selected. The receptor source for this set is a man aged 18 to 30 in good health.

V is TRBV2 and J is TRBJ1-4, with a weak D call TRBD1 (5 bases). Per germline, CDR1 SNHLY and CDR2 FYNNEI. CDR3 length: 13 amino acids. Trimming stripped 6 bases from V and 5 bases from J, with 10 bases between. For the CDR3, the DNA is TGTGCCAGCAGCGCGTCAGGGAATGAAAAACTGTTTTTT. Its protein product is CASSASGNEKLFF.

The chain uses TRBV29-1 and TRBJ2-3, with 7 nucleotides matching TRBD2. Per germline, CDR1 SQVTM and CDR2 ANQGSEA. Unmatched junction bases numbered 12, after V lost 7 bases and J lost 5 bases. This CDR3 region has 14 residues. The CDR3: CSAPGGLREDTQYF. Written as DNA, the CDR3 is TGCAGCGCACCGGGAGGCCTCCGGGAAGATACGCAGTATTTT.

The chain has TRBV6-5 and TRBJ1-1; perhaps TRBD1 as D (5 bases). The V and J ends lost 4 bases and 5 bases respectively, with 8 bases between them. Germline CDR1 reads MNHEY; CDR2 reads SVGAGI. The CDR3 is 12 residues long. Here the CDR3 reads CASSFGGTEAFF. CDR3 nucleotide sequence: TGTGCCAGCAGTTTCGGGGGGACTGAAGCTTTCTTT.

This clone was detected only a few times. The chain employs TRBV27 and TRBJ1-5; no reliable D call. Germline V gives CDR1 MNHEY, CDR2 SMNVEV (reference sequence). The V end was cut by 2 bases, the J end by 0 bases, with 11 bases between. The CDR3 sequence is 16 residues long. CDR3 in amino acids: CASSLTAAYSNQPQHF. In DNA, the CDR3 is TGTGCCAGCAGTTTAACAGCAGCGTATAGCAATCAGCCCCAGCATTTT.

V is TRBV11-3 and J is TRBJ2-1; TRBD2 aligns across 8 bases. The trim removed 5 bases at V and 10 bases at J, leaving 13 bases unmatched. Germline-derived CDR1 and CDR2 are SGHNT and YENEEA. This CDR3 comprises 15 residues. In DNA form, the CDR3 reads TGTGCCAGCAGCGCCGGTAGCGGGGACCGGCGGGAGCAGTTCTTC. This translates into CASSAGSGDRREQFF.

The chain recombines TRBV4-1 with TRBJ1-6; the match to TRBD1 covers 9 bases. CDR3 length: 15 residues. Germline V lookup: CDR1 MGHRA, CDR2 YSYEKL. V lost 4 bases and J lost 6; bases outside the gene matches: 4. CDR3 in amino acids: CASSRWDRANSPLHF. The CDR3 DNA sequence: TGCGCCAGCAGCCGGTGGGACAGGGCTAATTCACCCCTCCACTTT.

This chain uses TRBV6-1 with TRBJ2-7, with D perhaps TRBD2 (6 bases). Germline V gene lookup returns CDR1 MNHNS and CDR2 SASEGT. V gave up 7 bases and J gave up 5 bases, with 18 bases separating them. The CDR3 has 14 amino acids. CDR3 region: CASKAGSLLDEQYF. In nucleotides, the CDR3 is TGTGCCAGCAAGGCGGGGTCGCTTCTGGACGAGCAGTACTTC.

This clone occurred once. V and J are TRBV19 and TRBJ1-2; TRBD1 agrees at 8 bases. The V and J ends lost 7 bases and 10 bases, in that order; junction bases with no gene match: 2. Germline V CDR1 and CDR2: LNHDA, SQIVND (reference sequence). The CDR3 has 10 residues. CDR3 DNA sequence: TGTGCCAGTAAACAGGGGGACTACACCTTC. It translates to CASKQGDYTF.

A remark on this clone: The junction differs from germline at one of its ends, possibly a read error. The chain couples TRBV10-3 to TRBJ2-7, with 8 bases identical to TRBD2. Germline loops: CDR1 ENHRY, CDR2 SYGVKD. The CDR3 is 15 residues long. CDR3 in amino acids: CASSRSSGSYNEQYF. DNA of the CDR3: TGTGCCAGCAGTCGCTCAAGCGGGAGTTACAACGAGCAGTACTTC.

Written as DNA, the CDR3 is TGTGCCAGCAGTTTAAGTCGGTGGGGGAACCCCACCTACGAGCAGTACTTC. Translated: CASSLSRWGNPTYEQYF. The chain carries TRBV28 and TRBJ2-7; the D gene could be TRBD1 or TRBD2 (5 bases each). V lost 2 bases and J lost 2, with 19 bases in between. CDR3 length: 17 amino acids. The germline V gene encodes CDR1 MDHEN and CDR2 SYDVKM.

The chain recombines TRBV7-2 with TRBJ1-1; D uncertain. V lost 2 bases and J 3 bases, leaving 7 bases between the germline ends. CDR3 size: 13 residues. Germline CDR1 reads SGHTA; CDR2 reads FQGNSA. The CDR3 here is CASSLQPDTEAFF. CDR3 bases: TGTGCCAGCAGCTTACAGCCGGACACTGAAGCTTTCTTT.

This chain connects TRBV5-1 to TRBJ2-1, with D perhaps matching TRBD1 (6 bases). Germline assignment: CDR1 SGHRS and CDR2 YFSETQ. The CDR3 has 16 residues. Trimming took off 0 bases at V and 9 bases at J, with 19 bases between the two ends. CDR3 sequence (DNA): TGCGCCAGCAGCTTGGTACAACAGGGAAATGGGGCTGAGCAGTTCTTC. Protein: CASSLVQQGNGAEQFF.

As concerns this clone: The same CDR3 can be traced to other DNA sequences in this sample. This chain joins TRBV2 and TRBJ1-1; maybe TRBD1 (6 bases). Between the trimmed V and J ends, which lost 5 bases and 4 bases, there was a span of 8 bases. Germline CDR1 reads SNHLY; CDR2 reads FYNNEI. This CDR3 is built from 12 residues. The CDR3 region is CASSTGFTEAFF. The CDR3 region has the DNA TGTGCCAGCAGTACAGGGTTCACTGAAGCTTTCTTT.

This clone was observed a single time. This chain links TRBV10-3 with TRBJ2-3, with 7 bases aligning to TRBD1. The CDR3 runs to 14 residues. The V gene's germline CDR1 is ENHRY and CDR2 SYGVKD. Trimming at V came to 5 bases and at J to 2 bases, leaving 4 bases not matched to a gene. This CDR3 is CAISPTGLTDTQYF. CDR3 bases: TGTGCCATCAGTCCGACAGGGCTCACAGATACGCAGTATTTT.

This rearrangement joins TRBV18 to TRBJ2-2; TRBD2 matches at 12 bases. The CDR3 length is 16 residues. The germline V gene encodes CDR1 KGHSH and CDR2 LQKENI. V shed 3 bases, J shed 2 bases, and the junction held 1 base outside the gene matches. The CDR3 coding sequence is TGTGCCAGCTCACCCGGACTAGCGGGAAACACCGGGGAGCTGTTTTTT. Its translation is CASSPGLAGNTGELFF.

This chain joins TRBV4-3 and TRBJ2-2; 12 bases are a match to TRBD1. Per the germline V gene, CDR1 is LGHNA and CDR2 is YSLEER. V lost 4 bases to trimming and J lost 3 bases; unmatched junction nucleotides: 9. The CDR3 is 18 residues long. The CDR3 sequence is CASSPGQGAVPDTGELFF. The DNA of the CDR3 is TGCGCCAGCAGCCCGGGACAGGGGGCGGTGCCGGACACCGGGGAGCTGTTTTTT.

The CDR3 is CASSAGSPYSGNTIYF. The CDR3 DNA sequence: TGTGCCAGCAGCGCGGGATCACCATACTCTGGAAACACCATATATTTT. The genes are TRBV9 and TRBJ1-3; D not certain. V shed 3 bases and J shed 0 bases, with 13 bases lying between them. Germline assignment: CDR1 SGDLS and CDR2 YYNGEE. This CDR3 comprises 16 residues.

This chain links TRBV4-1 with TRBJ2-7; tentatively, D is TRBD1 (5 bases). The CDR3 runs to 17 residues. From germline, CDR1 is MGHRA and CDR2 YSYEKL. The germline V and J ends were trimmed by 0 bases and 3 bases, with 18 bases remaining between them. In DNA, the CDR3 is TGCGCCAGCAGCCAAGATCGGAGTACGACAGCCTACTACGAGCAGTACTTC. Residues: CASSQDRSTTAYYEQYF.

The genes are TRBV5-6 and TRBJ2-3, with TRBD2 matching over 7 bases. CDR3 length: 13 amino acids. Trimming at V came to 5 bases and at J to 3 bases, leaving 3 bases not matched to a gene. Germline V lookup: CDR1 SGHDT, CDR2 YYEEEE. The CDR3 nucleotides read TGTGCCAGCAGGAGGGACTATACAGATACGCAGTATTTT. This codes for CASRRDYTDTQYF.

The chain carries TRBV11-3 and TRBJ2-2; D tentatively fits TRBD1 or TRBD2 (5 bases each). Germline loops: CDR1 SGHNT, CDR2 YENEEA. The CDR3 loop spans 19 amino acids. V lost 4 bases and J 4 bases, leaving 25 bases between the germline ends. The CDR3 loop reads CASSSNSGRASRSTGELFF. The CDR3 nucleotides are TGTGCCAGCAGCTCGAACTCGGGACGGGCGTCGAGGAGCACCGGGGAGCTGTTTTTT.

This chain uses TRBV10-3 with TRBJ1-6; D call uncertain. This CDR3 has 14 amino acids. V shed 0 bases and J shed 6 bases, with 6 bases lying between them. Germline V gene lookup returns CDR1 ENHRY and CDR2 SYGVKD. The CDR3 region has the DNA TGTGCCATCAGTGAGTCGGCAGTTAATTCACCCCTCCACTTT. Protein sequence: CAISESAVNSPLHF.

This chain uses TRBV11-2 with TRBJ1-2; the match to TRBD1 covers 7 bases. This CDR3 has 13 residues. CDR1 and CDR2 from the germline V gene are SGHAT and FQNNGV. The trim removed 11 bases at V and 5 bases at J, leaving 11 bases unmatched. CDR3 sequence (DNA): TGTGCCGTTAGGAGGGGGCCCATTTATGGCTACACCTTC. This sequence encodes CAVRRGPIYGYTF. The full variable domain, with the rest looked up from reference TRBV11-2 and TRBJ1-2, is EAGVAQSPRYKIIEKRQSVAFWCNPISGHATLYWYQQILGQGPKLLIQFQNNGVVDDSQLPKDRFSAERLKGVDSTLKIQPAKLEDSAVYLCAVRRGPIYGYTFGSGTRLTVV.

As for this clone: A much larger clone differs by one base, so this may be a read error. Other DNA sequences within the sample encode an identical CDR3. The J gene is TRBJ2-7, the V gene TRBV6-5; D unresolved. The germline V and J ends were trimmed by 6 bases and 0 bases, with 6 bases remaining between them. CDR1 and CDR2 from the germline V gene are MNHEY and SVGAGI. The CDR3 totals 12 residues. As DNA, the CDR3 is TGTGCCAGCAGCAGGAGCTCCTACGAGCAGTACTTC. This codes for CASSRSSYEQYF.

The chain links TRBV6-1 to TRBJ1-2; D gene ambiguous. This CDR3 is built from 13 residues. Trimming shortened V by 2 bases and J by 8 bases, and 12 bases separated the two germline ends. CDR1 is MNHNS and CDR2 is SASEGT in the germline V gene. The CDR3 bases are TGTGCCAGCAGTGAAAAAGGAGGGCTAGGCTACACCTTC. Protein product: CASSEKGGLGYTF.

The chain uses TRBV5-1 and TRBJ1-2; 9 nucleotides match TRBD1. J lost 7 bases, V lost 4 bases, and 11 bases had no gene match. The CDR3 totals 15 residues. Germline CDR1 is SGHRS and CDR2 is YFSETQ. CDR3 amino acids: CASSPDGTGRGGYTF. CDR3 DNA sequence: TGCGCCAGCAGCCCGGACGGGACAGGGCGGGGTGGCTACACCTTC.

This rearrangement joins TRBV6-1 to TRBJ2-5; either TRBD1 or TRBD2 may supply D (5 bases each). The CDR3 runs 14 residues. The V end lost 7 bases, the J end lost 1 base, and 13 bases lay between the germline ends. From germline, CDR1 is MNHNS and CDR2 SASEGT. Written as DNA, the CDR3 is TGTGCCAGCACCGTCCGGGACCGCCAAGAGACCCAGTACTTC. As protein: CASTVRDRQETQYF.

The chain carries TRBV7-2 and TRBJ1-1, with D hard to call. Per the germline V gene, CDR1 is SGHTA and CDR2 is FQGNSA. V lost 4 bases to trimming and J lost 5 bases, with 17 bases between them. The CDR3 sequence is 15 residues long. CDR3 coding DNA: TGTGCCAGCAGCTGGACCTATCCGGCAGCGACTGAAGCTTTCTTT. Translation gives CASSWTYPAATEAFF.